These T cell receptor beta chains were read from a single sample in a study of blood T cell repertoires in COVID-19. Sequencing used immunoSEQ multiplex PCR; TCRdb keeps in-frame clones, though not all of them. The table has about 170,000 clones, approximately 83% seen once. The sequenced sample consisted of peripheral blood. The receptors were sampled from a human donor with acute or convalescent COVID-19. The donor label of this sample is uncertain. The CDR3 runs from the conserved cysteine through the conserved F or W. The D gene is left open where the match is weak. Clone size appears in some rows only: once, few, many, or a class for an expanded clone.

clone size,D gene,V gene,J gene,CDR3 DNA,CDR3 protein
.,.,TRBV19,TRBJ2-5,TGTGCCAGTAGTATTAGCCTTGGAGGGGCTGGTGAGACCCAGTACTTC,CASSISLGGAGETQYF
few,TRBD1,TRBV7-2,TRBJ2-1,TGTGCCAGCAGCGCATACAGGGGGCGAAGGCCCCATGAGCAGTTCTTC,CASSAYRGRRPHEQFF
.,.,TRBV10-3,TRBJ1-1,TGTGCCATCACCCCCGACCCTCGGGCTGAAGCTTTCTTT,CAITPDPRAEAFF
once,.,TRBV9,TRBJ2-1,TGTGCCAGCAGCGTAGCAGCGCTCTACAATGAGCAGTTCTTC,CASSVAALYNEQFF
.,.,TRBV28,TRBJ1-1,TGTGCCAGCAGTTTATGGGAGGGTCTGAGAACTGAAGCTTTCTTT,CASSLWEGLRTEAFF
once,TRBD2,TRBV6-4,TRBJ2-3,TGTGCCAGCAGGTCACGGGGGGGGGACTACACAGATACGCAGTATTTT,CASRSRGGDYTDTQYF
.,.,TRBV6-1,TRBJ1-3,TGTGCCAGCAGTGGAAGCGGGTATATCTCTGGAAACACCATATATTTT,CASSGSGYISGNTIYF
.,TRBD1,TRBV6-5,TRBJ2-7,TGTGCCAGCAGTTGGGACAGGGCAGGCTACGAGCAGTACTTC,CASSWDRAGYEQYF
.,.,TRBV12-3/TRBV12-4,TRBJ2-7,TGTGCCAGCAGTTCGGGACTTTCCGAGCAGTACTTC,CASSSGLSEQYF
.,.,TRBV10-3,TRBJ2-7,TGTGCCATCAGGAGGACAGCCTTTAGCTCCTACGAGCAGTACTTC,CAIRRTAFSSYEQYF
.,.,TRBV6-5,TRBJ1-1,TGTGCCAGCAGTTACTCGGAGGGCACTGAAGCTTTCTTT,CASSYSEGTEAFF
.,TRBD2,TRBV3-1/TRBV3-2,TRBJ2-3,TGTGCCAGCAGCCAAGCTCCGACTAGCGGGACCGCCACAGATACGCAGTATTTT,CASSQAPTSGTATDTQYF
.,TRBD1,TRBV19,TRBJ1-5,TGTGCCAGTAGTATGGGTCAGGGGGCAGGGCCCCAGCATTTT,CASSMGQGAGPQHF
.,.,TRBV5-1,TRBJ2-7,TGCGCCAGCAGCTTGGGTGTCGGACAGAATTACGAGCAGTACTTC,CASSLGVGQNYEQYF
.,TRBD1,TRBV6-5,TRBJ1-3,TGTGCCACCGGACAGGGGCGGCGTGGAAACACCATATATTTT,CATGQGRRGNTIYF
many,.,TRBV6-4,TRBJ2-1,TGTGCCAGCACTTTACCCGGGGTTGAGAGCTCCTACAATGAGCAGTTCTTC,CASTLPGVESSYNEQFF
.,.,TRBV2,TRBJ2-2,TGTGCCAGCAGTTTAGGGGTGATATCCACCGGGGAGCTGTTTTTT,CASSLGVISTGELFF
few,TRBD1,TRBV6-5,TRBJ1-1,TGTGCCAGCGGGACAGAAATGAACACTGAAGCTTTCTTT,CASGTEMNTEAFF
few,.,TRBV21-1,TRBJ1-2,TGTGCCACCGATGCGGGGAGGGGGAGAGGCTACACCTTC,CATDAGRGRGYTF
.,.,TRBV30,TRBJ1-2,TGTGCCTGGAGTATGGGGACTAGGGACTATGGCTACACCTTC,CAWSMGTRDYGYTF
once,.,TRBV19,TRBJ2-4,TGTGCCAGTAGTCGGACAGCCAGTAGCCTCGAAAACATTCAGTACTTC,CASSRTASSLENIQYF
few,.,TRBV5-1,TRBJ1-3,TGCGCCAGCAGCCAAGGGGCAATGAGCTCTGGAAACACCATATATTTT,CASSQGAMSSGNTIYF
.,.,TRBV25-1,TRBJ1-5,TGTGCCAGCAGTGATCCGGGAACAGGCAATCAGCCCCAGCATTTT,CASSDPGTGNQPQHF
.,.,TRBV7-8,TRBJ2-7,TGTGCCAGCGGCCGAGATGGGGCCCTGTACGAGCAGTACTTC,CASGRDGALYEQYF
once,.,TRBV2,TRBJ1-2,TGTGCCAGCAGTGTCGGAGGGGATTTATCCTATGGCTACACCTTC,CASSVGGDLSYGYTF
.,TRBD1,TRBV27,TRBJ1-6,TGTGCCAGCAGTCCACCCGGACAGGGCAATTCACCCCTCCACTTT,CASSPPGQGNSPLHF
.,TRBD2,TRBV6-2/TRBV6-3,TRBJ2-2,TGTGCCAGCAGTTTCTACGGGACTAGCGTGTCTGGGGAGCTGTTTTTT,CASSFYGTSVSGELFF
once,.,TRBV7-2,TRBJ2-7,TGTGCCAGCAGCTTAGACGGTGGGCAAACCTACGAGCAGTACTTC,CASSLDGGQTYEQYF
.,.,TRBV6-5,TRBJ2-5,TGTGCCAGCAGTTACTCGGACAATCGGGAGACCCAGTACTTC,CASSYSDNRETQYF
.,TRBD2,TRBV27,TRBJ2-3,TGTGCCAGCAGTTTATCGGCTAGCGGGGGCTCGGATACGCAGTATTTT,CASSLSASGGSDTQYF
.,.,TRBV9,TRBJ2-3,TGTGCCAGCCGTTCGGGAGCTACTAGCACAGATACGCAGTATTTT,CASRSGATSTDTQYF
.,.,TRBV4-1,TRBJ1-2,TGCGCCAGCAGCCTTTTTCTGGACAGAAACTATGGCTACACCTTC,CASSLFLDRNYGYTF
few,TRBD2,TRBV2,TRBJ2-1,TGTGCCAGCAGTGAAAGGGGCGGGGGGCTAAGGAATGAGCAGTTCTTC,CASSERGGGLRNEQFF
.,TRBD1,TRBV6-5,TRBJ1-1,TGTGCCAGCACCGACAGGGGCCGGAACACTGAAGCTTTCTTT,CASTDRGRNTEAFF
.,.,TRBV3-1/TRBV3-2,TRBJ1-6,TGTGCCAGCAGCCAAGTACCAGACACCTATAATTCACCCCTCCACTTT,CASSQVPDTYNSPLHF
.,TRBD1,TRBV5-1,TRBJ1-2,TGCGCCAGCAGCCCCCGACAGGGATTCGGCTACACCTTC,CASSPRQGFGYTF
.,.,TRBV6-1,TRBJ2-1,TGTGCCAGCAGTGACCTTAGCGGCTCCTACAATGAGCAGTTCTTC,CASSDLSGSYNEQFF
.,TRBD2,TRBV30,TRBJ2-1,TGTGCCTGGAGTCGAGTACTAGCGGGGGGGCGGAATGAGCAGTTCTTC,CAWSRVLAGGRNEQFF
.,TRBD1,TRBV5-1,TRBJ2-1,TGCGCCAGCAGCTTCGGGGACAGGGGCCACAATGAGCAGTTCTTC,CASSFGDRGHNEQFF
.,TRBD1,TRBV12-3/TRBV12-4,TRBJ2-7,TGTGCCAGCAGTCCGACAGGGAAGAACGAGCAGTACTTC,CASSPTGKNEQYF
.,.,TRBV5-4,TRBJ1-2,TGTGCCAGCAGCTTACCCAACGCACAGGGCACCTATGGCTACACCTTC,CASSLPNAQGTYGYTF
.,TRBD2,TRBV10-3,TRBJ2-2,TGTGCCATCAGTGACCCTAGCGGGGGGGCCACCGGGGAGCTGTTTTTT,CAISDPSGGATGELFF
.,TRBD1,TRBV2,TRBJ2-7,TGTGCCAGCAGTGAGGCAGGGGGCTACTACGAGCAGTACTTC,CASSEAGGYYEQYF
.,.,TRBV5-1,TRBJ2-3,TGCGCCAGCAGCTTGCGTGAGGGGGGCACAGATACGCAGTATTTT,CASSLREGGTDTQYF
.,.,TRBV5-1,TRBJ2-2,TGCGCCAGCAGCCCGGGACTTAACACCGGGGAGCTGTTTTTT,CASSPGLNTGELFF
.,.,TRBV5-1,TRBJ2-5,TGCGCCAGCAGCTTGGAGACCGGGGGCGGGGGGACCCAGTACTTC,CASSLETGGGGTQYF
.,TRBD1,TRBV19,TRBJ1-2,TGTGCCAGTACCCCCCGACAGGGGGCATCCTATGGCTACACCTTC,CASTPRQGASYGYTF
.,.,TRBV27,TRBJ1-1,TGTGCCAGCAGTTTATCGAAGCAGGGGATTGGCACTGAAGCTTTCTTT,CASSLSKQGIGTEAFF
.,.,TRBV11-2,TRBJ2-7,TGTGCCAGCAGCTTAATTACAGTCAGCTCCTACGAGCAGTACTTC,CASSLITVSSYEQYF
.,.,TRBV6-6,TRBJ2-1,TGTGCCAGCAGTCTGCACAGGGGTAGGGCGGGGTCCTACAATGAGCAGTTCTTC,CASSLHRGRAGSYNEQFF
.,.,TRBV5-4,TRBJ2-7,TGTGCCAGCAGCTTCCAGGGTGCCCACGAGCAGTACTTC,CASSFQGAHEQYF
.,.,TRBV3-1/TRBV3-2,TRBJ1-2,TGTGCCAGCAGCGAATCAGGTCGCCCATTGTACTATGGCTACACCTTC,CASSESGRPLYYGYTF